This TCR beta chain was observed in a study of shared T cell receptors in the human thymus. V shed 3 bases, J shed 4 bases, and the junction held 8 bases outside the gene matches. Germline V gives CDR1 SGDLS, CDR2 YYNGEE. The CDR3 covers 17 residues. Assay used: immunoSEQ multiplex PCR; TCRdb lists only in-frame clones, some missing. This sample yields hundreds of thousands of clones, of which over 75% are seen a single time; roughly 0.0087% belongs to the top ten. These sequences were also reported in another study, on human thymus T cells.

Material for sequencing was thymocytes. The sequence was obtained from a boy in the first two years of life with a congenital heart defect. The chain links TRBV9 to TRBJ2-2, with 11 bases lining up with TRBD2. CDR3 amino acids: CASSGETSGIFTGELFF. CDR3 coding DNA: TGTGCCAGCAGCGGAGAGACTAGCGGGATATTCACCGGGGAGCTGTTTTTT.